This TCR beta chain stems from a study of identical twins. Overall study results and limits: Out-of-frame alpha sequences common to twins exhibited a surplus of low generation probability. The abundant beta clonotypes from cord blood had fewer insertions, and memory repertoires had none of this.

One entry per CDR3 protein results from TCRdb running MiXCR on the 5' RACE reads. Altogether about 210,000 distinct CDR3 sequences are present, roughly 10% being singletons, with the ten largest covering 5.1%. This clonotype was found a few times. The antigen remains unidentified. The source is a woman aged 18-29 years in good health. The specimen sequenced was memory (CD45RO+) T cells sorted from blood.

CDR3 region: CASSLSAREAFF. The CDR3 region has the DNA TGTGCCAGCAGCTTGTCAGCCCGAGAAGCTTTCTTT. This chain uses TRBV7-2 with TRBJ1-1; D gene ambiguous. Germline CDR1 reads SGHTA; CDR2 reads FQGNSA. V lost 3 bases, J lost 8 bases, and 10 bases lay in between. The CDR3 is made up of 12 amino acids.